Listed here is a single TCR beta chain. Its antigen is undetermined. This sample stems from a study of T cells in localized non-small cell lung cancer. Sequencing was performed with immunoSEQ multiplex PCR; in TCRdb, only in-frame clones are kept and a portion is missing. The table lists more than 45,000 clones, about 80% of them singletons. Regarding the study as a whole: Measurement of T cell clonality placed uninvolved adjacent lung highest, above the level in tumor.

Source: peripheral blood, taken before any cancer treatment. The origin of this receptor is a man aged 35-75 years with stage I squamous cell lung carcinoma.

The CDR3 sequence is CASSQGSSVGNTIYF. The DNA of the CDR3 is TGCGCCAGCAGCCAAGGTTCCAGTGTTGGAAACACCATATATTTT. The V and J genes are TRBV4-3 and TRBJ1-3, with no clear D. Germline V lookup: CDR1 LGHNA, CDR2 YSLEER. V lost 1 base, J lost 3 bases, and 10 bases lay in between. The CDR3 consists of 15 residues.